This T cell receptor beta chain was recovered during a study of lymphopenia after photon versus proton radiotherapy. Study observations and caveats: Post-nadir diversity loss with photons came from oligoclonal expansion, particularly CD8+ Temra cells. Relative stability marked proton patients; photon patients lost diversity and naive cells. In patients who died, overall survival fell as post-nadir TCR diversity dropped more.

Assay used: immunoSEQ multiplex PCR; TCRdb lists only in-frame clones, some missing. Among about 25,000 clones listed, about four fifths were seen once. Germline CDR1 is SQVTM and CDR2 is ANQGSEA. The CDR3 contains 16 residues. Unmatched junction bases numbered 5, after V lost 6 bases and J lost 1 base. Regarding this clone: As yet, its antigen is unknown. This specimen includes other DNA sequences encoding the same CDR3.

The genes are TRBV29-1 and TRBJ2-1, with 14 bases that match TRBD2. Sample: peripheral blood, taken from a patient treated with photon-based radiotherapy. This clonotype was obtained from a woman aged 50 to 60 with pancreatic cancer. The CDR3 DNA reads TGCAGCGTGGCCGGGACTAGCGGGGGTTCCTACAATGAGCAGTTCTTC. Translated: CSVAGTSGGSYNEQFF.